This T cell receptor beta chain was sequenced in a study of blood T cell repertoires in COVID-19. Study-wide context: There were acute and convalescent COVID-19 samples, and they came from the United States, Italy and Spain. T cells, B-cell-depleted T cells, or PBMCs supplied cDNA or gDNA.

Methods used by the authors: Researchers report that nucleated cell counts were estimated from reference gene primer amplification. The repertoire was sequenced with immunoSEQ multiplex PCR; TCRdb's copy has only in-frame clones and lacks some. That table supplies the V and J calls and clone size; D and trimming were determined from the DNA. This sample has about 210,000 clones, with 65% to 85% found just once. From germline, CDR1 is MDHEN and CDR2 SYDVKM. Trimming shortened V by 8 bases and J by 0 bases, and 8 bases separated the two germline ends. CDR3 length: 13 amino acids. The V gene is TRBV28, the J gene TRBJ1-3, with D unresolved. The sequenced sample was peripheral blood. The source is a woman in her forties or fifties with acute or convalescent COVID-19. CDR3 amino acids: CASVPLSGNTIYF. The CDR3 DNA is TGTGCCAGCGTTCCCCTCTCTGGAAACACCATATATTTT. The full variable domain, rest sourced from reference TRBV28 and TRBJ1-3, is DVKVTQSSRYLVKRTGEKVFLECVQDMDHENMFWYRQDPGLGLRLIYFSYDVKMKEKGDIPEGYSVSREKKERFSLILESASTNQTSMYLCASVPLSGNTIYFGEGSWLTVV.